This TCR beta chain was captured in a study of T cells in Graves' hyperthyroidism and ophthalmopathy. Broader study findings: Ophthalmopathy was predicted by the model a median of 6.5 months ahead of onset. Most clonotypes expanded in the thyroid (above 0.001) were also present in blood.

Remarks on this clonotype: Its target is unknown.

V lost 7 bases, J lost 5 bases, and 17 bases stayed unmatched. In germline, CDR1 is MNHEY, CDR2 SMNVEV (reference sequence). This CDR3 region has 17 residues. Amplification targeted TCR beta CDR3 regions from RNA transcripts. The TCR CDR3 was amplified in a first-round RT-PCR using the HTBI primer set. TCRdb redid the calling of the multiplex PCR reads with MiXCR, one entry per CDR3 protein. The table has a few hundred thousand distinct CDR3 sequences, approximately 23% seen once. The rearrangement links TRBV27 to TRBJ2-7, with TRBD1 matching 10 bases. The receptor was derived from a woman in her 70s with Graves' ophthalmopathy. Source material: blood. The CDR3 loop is CASTDLRGDRGVHEQYF. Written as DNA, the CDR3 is TGTGCCAGCACCGATCTACGCGGGGACAGGGGTGTCCACGAGCAGTACTTC.